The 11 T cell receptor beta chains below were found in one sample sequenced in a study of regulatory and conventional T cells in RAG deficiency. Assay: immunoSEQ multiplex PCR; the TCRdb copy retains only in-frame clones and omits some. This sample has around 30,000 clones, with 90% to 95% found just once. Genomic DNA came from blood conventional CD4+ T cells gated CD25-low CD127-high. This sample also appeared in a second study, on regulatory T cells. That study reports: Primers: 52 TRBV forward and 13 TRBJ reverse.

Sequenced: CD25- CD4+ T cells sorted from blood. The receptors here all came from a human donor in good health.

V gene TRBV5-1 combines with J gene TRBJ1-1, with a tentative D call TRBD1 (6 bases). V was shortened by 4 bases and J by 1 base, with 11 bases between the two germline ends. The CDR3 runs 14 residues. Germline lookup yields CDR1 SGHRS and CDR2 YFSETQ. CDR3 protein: CASSQGQRNTEAFF. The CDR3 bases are TGCGCCAGCAGCCAAGGACAGAGGAACACTGAAGCTTTCTTT.

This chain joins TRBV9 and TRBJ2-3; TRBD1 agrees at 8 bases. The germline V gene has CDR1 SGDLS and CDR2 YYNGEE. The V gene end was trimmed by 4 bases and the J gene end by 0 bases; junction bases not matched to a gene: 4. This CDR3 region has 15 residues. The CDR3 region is CASSPRTGSTDTQYF. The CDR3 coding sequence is TGTGCCAGCAGCCCCCGGACAGGGAGCACAGATACGCAGTATTTT.

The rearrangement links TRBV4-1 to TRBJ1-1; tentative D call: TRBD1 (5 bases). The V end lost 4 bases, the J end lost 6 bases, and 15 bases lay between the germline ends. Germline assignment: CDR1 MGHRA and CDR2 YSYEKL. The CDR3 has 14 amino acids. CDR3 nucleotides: TGCGCCAGCAGCCCTCGACCGGGGGTCTCTGAAGCTTTCTTT. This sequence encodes CASSPRPGVSEAFF.

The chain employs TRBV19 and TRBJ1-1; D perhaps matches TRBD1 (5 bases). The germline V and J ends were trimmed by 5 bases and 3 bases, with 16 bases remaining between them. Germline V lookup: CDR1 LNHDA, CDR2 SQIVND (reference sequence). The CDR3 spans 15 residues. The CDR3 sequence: CASSQRSGGYTEAFF. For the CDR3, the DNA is TGTGCCAGTAGTCAACGCTCCGGGGGGTACACTGAAGCTTTCTTT.

The CDR3 sequence: CASSPTQQGQEQYF. CDR3 coding DNA: TGTGCCAGTAGTCCCACTCAACAGGGTCAAGAGCAGTACTTC. The chain is built from TRBV19 and TRBJ2-7; D is possibly TRBD1 (6 bases). The CDR3 length is 14 residues. Trimming pared 5 bases from V and 7 bases from J, leaving 18 bases between. Per germline, CDR1 LNHDA and CDR2 SQIVND (reference sequence).

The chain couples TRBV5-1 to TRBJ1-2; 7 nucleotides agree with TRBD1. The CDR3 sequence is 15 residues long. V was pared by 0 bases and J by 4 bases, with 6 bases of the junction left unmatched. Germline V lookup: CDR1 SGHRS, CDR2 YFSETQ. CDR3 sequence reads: CASSLDRQGLYGYTF. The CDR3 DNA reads TGCGCCAGCAGCTTGGATCGACAGGGCCTCTATGGCTACACCTTC.

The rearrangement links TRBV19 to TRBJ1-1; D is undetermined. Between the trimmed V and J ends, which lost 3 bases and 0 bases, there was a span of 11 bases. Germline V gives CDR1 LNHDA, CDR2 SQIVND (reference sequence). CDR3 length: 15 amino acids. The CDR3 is CASSIRAVMNTEAFF. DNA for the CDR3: TGTGCCAGTAGTATTCGCGCGGTCATGAACACTGAAGCTTTCTTT.

CDR3 protein: CASTPGQGKALSNQPQHF. Written as DNA, the CDR3 is TGTGCCAGTACCCCGGGACAGGGGAAGGCCCTTAGCAATCAGCCCCAGCATTTT. The gene calls are TRBV19 and TRBJ1-5; TRBD1 agrees at 10 bases. Germline V lookup: CDR1 LNHDA, CDR2 SQIVND (reference sequence). The CDR3 extends over 18 amino acids. With V trimmed by 7 bases and J by 0 bases, 12 bases remained unmatched.

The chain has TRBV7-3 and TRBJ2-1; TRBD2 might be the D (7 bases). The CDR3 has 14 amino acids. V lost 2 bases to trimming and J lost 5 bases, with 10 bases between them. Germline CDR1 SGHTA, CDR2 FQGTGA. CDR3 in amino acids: CASSLRGANNEQFF. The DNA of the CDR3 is TGTGCCAGCAGCTTACGGGGGGCCAACAATGAGCAGTTCTTC.

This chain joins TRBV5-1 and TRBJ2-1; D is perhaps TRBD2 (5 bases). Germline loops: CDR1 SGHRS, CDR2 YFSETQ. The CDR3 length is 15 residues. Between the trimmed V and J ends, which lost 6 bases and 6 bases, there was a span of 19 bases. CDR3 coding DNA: TGCGCCAGCAACGAGGGCGCACGAGGCGGCAATGAGCAGTTCTTC. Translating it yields CASNEGARGGNEQFF.

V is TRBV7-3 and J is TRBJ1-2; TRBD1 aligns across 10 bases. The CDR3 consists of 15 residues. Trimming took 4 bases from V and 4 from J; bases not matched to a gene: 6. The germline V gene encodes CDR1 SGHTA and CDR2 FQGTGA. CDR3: CASSSRQGAGYGYTF. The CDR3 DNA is TGTGCCAGCAGCTCTCGACAGGGGGCTGGCTATGGCTACACCTTC.